The source of this T cell receptor beta chain is a study of shared clonotypes between healthy human individuals. Broader study findings: Of the naive CD4 clonotypes, around 4.8% were shared across a few donors. Clonotypes shared by all four donors outscored non-shared clonotypes in generation probability.

This clone was counted once. Its target is unknown. Clones were read by immunoSEQ multiplex PCR, and TCRdb kept only the in-frame ones, dropping some. The sample shows about 2 million clones, roughly 95% of them seen only once. CD8 cells classed as naive were CD45RO-negative and positively selected for CCR7, excluding terminally differentiated effector memory CD45RA+ cells. V shed 6 bases, J shed 6 bases, and the junction held 16 bases outside the gene matches. Germline V CDR1 and CDR2: MNHEY, SMNVEV (reference sequence). The CDR3 runs 17 residues. The TCR sequence derives from a man between 18 and 29 years old in good health. V is TRBV27 and J is TRBJ1-5, with TRBD1 matching over 8 bases. The sequenced material came from naive CD8+ T cells sorted from blood. The CDR3: CASSQRAGGEIGQPQHF. The CDR3 DNA is TGTGCCAGCAGCCAGAGGGCAGGGGGCGAGATTGGTCAGCCCCAGCATTTT.